Presented here are 7 T cell receptor beta chains from one specimen sequenced in a study of cytomegalovirus exposure and HLA in healthy donors (dated by TCRdb to about 2017). Library preparation used the immunoSEQ multiplex PCR assay. For the multiplex PCR, a mixture combining 60 forward primers for TCR Vbeta segments and 13 reverse primers for TCR Jbeta segments was used. TCRdb carries this immuneACCESS record with in-frame sequences only. Its versions omit some clonotypes, under half of them owing to an unresolved V gene in the studies checked, with the rest unexplained. The sample profile shows approximately 120,000 clones; 76% of them were found once. About 2% of the sample comes from the top ten. The specimen was PBMCs. The receptors were sampled from a man between 45 and 60 years old in good health and CMV-seronegative.

This chain links TRBV15 with TRBJ1-4; a possible D gene is TRBD1 (6 bases). The CDR3 has 17 amino acids. CDR1 and CDR2 from the germline V gene are LNHNV and YYDKDF (reference sequence). V gave up 5 bases and J gave up 2 bases, with 18 bases separating them. In DNA form, the CDR3 reads TGTGCCACCAGCGGGGATATACAGGGATTTACTAATGAAAAACTGTTTTTT. Translation gives CATSGDIQGFTNEKLFF.

This chain uses TRBV7-2 with TRBJ1-4, with D hard to call. The germline gives CDR1 SGHTA, CDR2 FQGNSA. V dropped 6 bases and J dropped 4 bases, with 18 bases sitting between them. The CDR3 consists of 16 residues. CDR3 in DNA: TGTGCCAGCAGTTCCAAGTGGCCCTCTAGTAATGAAAAACTGTTTTTT. It translates to CASSSKWPSSNEKLFF.

The rearrangement links TRBV11-1 to TRBJ2-7; 10 bases are shared with TRBD2. V trimming: 8 bases; J trimming: 8 bases; junction bases outside the gene matches: 3. There are 11 residues in the CDR3. Looked up from germline, CDR1 is SGHAT and CDR2 is FQDESV (reference sequence). The chain's CDR3 is CASSSGGQQYF. DNA for the CDR3: TGTGCCAGCTCTAGCGGGGGCCAGCAGTACTTC.

The V call is TRBV6-6, the J call TRBJ1-1, with D possibly matching TRBD1 (5 bases). V was shortened by 4 bases and J by 0 bases, with 12 bases between the two germline ends. CDR1 is MNHNY and CDR2 is SVGAGI in the germline V gene (reference sequence). The CDR3 totals 15 residues. CDR3 in amino acids: CASSSPDRLNTEAFF. CDR3 in DNA: TGTGCCAGCAGTTCTCCAGACAGACTGAACACTGAAGCTTTCTTT.

Worth noting for this clone: This same CDR3 is encoded by further DNA sequences in the sample. The V and J genes are TRBV4-3 and TRBJ2-2; TRBD1 agrees at 8 bases. The CDR3 runs 16 residues. Germline loops: CDR1 LGHNA, CDR2 YSLEER. The ends lost 0 bases at V and 7 bases at J; junction bases unmatched: 7. The CDR3 DNA is TGCGCCAGCAGCCAAGATCGCGGACAGGGAAGCGGGGAGCTGTTTTTT. Translating gives CASSQDRGQGSGELFF.

The rearrangement joins TRBV4-2 to TRBJ1-3; D might be TRBD1 (5 bases). This CDR3 comprises 17 residues. The germline V gene encodes CDR1 LGHNA and CDR2 YNFKEQ. V lost 1 base and J lost 0, with 13 bases in between. CDR3 DNA sequence: TGTGCCAGCAGCCAAGTGCACAGGACCTTCTCTGGAAACACCATATATTTT. Residues: CASSQVHRTFSGNTIYF.

The chain employs TRBV6-5 and TRBJ1-5, with 7 positions matching TRBD1. V lost 9 bases to trimming and J lost 4 bases; unmatched junction nucleotides: 9. Looked up from germline, CDR1 is MNHEY and CDR2 is SVGAGI. This CDR3 has 14 amino acids. As DNA, the CDR3 is TGTGCCAGTGCCACGGACAGGACTAATCAGCCCCAGCATTTT. It encodes CASATDRTNQPQHF.